The 12 T cell receptor beta chains below come from one sample, sequenced in a study of blood T cell repertoires in COVID-19. Only in-frame clones appear in the TCRdb table, and some are missing; sequencing was by immunoSEQ multiplex PCR. Counted here are roughly 230,000 clones, 85% to 90% occurring once; the ten biggest clones make up 2.1%. The sequencing sample was made of peripheral blood. The receptors were gathered from an older woman with COVID-19, enrolled during active disease.

J is TRBJ2-5 and V is TRBV4-3; TRBD1 agrees at 8 bases. J gave up 7 bases and V 0 bases, and 7 bases lay outside the gene matches. Germline V CDR1 and CDR2: LGHNA, YSLEER. The CDR3 consists of 15 residues. DNA for the CDR3: TGCGCCAGCAGCCAAGAGGCAGGGGGCAAGGGGACCCAGTACTTC. This gives the protein CASSQEAGGKGTQYF.

The chain is built from TRBV7-9 and TRBJ1-3, with D possibly being TRBD1 (5 bases). The CDR3 runs 14 residues. Germline-derived CDR1 and CDR2 are SEHNR and FQNEAQ (reference sequence). DNA of the CDR3: TGTGCGGGTGCGGGGCTTAACTCTGGAAACACCATATATTTT. Its translation: CAGAGLNSGNTIYF.

This clone was seen a single time. V is TRBV5-5 and J is TRBJ2-3, with 9 bases that match TRBD2. The CDR3 has 16 residues. After removal of 0 bases from V and 7 bases from J, the junction contained 9 bases not matched to a gene. Per germline, CDR1 SGHKS and CDR2 YYEKEE (reference sequence). CDR3 nucleotides: TGTGCCAGCAGCTTGGAGCGGGCGGGGGGGCGGTATACGCAGTATTTT. Translated: CASSLERAGGRYTQYF.

This chain connects TRBV3-1 (or the pseudogene TRBV3-2) to TRBJ1-2, with D maybe TRBD1 (6 bases). Germline CDR1 and CDR2: LGHDT and YNNKEL (reference sequence). The CDR3 is 14 amino acids. The ends were cut back, 4 bases at V and 6 bases at J, with 15 bases in the middle. The CDR3: CASSPTGRGHGYTF. DNA of the CDR3: TGTGCCAGCAGCCCTACCGGCAGGGGCCATGGCTACACCTTC.

In this sample, this clone turned up a few times. V is TRBV4-2 and J is TRBJ1-5, with TRBD1 as a possible D gene (6 bases). CDR3 length: 16 residues. The V end lost 0 bases, the J end lost 2 bases, and 11 bases lay between the germline ends. Per the germline V gene, CDR1 is LGHNA and CDR2 is YNFKEQ. CDR3 amino acids: CASSQEDGQRNQPQHF. The CDR3 DNA reads TGTGCCAGCAGCCAAGAGGACGGACAGCGCAATCAGCCCCAGCATTTT.

This clone occurred a few times. V usage is TRBV30 and J usage is TRBJ1-5; perhaps TRBD1 as D (6 bases). This CDR3 has 13 residues. The germline V gene encodes CDR1 GTSNPN and CDR2 SVGIG (reference sequence). V lost 4 bases, J lost 1 base, and 8 bases lay in between. CDR3 sequence: CAWTRGSNQPQHF. CDR3 DNA sequence: TGTGCCTGGACAAGGGGGAGCAATCAGCCCCAGCATTTT.

The gene calls are TRBV5-8 and TRBJ1-1; 8 bases line up with TRBD1. This CDR3 has 18 residues. Trimming took 0 bases from V and 1 from J; bases not matched to a gene: 11. The germline V gene encodes CDR1 SGHTS and CDR2 YDEGEE. CDR3 in amino acids: CASSLDPRDRLANTEAFF. The CDR3 region has the DNA TGTGCCAGCAGCTTGGATCCCCGGGACAGGCTCGCGAACACTGAAGCTTTCTTT.

CDR3 DNA sequence: TGTGCCAGCAGCCCCGGGGCTAGCGGATCTTTCCAAGAGACCCAGTACTTC. This codes for CASSPGASGSFQETQYF. The chain carries TRBV9 and TRBJ2-5; 7 positions match TRBD2. Trimming removed 4 bases from V and 1 base from J; junction bases left unmatched: 13. The germline gives CDR1 SGDLS, CDR2 YYNGEE. This CDR3 is built from 17 residues. Full variable domain (rest looked up from reference TRBV9 and TRBJ2-5): DSGVTQTPKHLITATGQRVTLRCSPRSGDLSVYWYQQSLDQGLQFLIQYYNGEERAKGNILERFSAQQFPDLHSELNLSSLELGDSALYFCASSPGASGSFQETQYFGPGTRLLVL.

The chain couples TRBV7-2 to TRBJ2-5; no firm D call. CDR1 is SGHTA and CDR2 is FQGNSA in the germline V gene. V was clipped by 3 bases and J by 4 bases, with 6 bases between them. The CDR3 length is 12 residues. The chain's CDR3 is CASSFPGETQYF. The CDR3 region has the DNA TGTGCCAGCAGCTTCCCCGGAGAGACCCAGTACTTC.

The V and J genes are TRBV4-1 and TRBJ1-1; no firm D call. V dropped 3 bases and J dropped 3 bases, with 20 bases sitting between them. This CDR3 is 17 amino acids long. The germline V gene has CDR1 MGHRA and CDR2 YSYEKL. As DNA, the CDR3 is TGCGCCAGCAGCCACAAAAAGGCGGGGTTTTTCGACACTGAAGCTTTCTTT. Amino acid sequence: CASSHKKAGFFDTEAFF.

This chain connects TRBV27 to TRBJ2-5; 7 bases are shared with TRBD2. Unmatched junction bases numbered 18, after V lost 2 bases and J lost 3 bases. There are 19 residues in the CDR3. The germline V gene encodes CDR1 MNHEY and CDR2 SMNVEV (reference sequence). The CDR3 DNA reads TGTGCCAGCAGTTTAAGCCCTCCCAGGACTAGTTGGGATAAAGAGACCCAGTACTTC. It specifies CASSLSPPRTSWDKETQYF.

The CDR3 loop is CAIRPGGYDSPLHF. The CDR3 nucleotides are TGTGCCATTAGACCGGGGGGGTACGATTCACCCCTCCACTTT. The V and J genes are TRBV10-3 and TRBJ1-6; D perhaps matches TRBD1 (5 bases). Germline CDR1 reads ENHRY; CDR2 reads SYGVKD. The CDR3 has 14 residues. The V and J ends lost 9 bases and 8 bases respectively, with 17 bases between them.